Included here is one T cell receptor (beta chain) sequence, with context. The record originates from a study of blood T cell repertoires in COVID-19. About the study: From the United States, Italy and Spain came samples of acute and convalescent COVID-19. PBMCs, B-cell-depleted T cells, or T cells were the source of the cDNA or gDNA that made up the material.

Some clones are missing from TCRdb's copy, which holds only in-frame ones; the method was immunoSEQ multiplex PCR. The sample consists of over 200,000 clones, around 83% of them appearing once. The V and J ends lost 2 bases and 7 bases, in that order; junction bases with no gene match: 8. Per the germline V gene, CDR1 is SGHNT and CDR2 is YYREEE (reference sequence). This CDR3 is built from 16 residues. This clonotype was obtained from a man older than 75 with acute or convalescent COVID-19. V usage is TRBV5-4 and J usage is TRBJ2-2; TRBD1 agrees at 10 bases. The sequenced material came from peripheral blood. Here the CDR3 reads CASSFGQGVSVGELFF. In DNA, the CDR3 is TGTGCCAGCAGCTTCGGACAGGGGGTTTCAGTCGGGGAGCTGTTTTTT.